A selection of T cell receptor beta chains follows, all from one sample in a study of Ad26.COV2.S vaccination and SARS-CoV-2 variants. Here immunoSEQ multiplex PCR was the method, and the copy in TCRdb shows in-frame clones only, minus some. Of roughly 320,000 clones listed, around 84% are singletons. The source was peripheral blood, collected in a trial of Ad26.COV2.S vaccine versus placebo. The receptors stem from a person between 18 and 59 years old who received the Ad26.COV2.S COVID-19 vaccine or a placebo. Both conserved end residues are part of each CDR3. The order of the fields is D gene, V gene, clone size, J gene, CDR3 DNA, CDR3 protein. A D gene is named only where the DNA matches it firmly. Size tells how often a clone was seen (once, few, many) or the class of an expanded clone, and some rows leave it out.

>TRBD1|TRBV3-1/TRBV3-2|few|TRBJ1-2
TGTGCCAGCAGCGTTCGGACAGGGAACTATGGCTACACCTTC
CASSVRTGNYGYTF
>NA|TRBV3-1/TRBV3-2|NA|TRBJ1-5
TGTGCCAGCAGCCACGGGACGGGGAATCAGCCCCAGCATTTT
CASSHGTGNQPQHF
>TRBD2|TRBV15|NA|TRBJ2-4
TGTGCCACCAGCAGAGATCGAGCGGGGGGTCGGTACTTC
CATSRDRAGGRYF
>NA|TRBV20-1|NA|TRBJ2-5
TGCAGTGCTAGTCCCTCAGGACTCTTACAAGAGACCCAGTACTTC
CSASPSGLLQETQYF
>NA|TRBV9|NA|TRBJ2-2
TGTGCCAGCAGCGTATTGATCGCGAACACCGGGGAGCTGTTTTTT
CASSVLIANTGELFF
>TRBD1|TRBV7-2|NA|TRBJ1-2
TGTGCCAGCAGCTCCACCTGGGACAGGGGGCGAGGCTACACCTTC
CASSSTWDRGRGYTF
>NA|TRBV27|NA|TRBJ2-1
TGTGCCAGCAGTTTCTTCCCCCCGACTCGTAAAGATGAGCAGTTCTTC
CASSFFPPTRKDEQFF
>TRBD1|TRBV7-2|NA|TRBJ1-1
TGTGCCAGCAGCCTTAATACAGGGGTTTATACTGAAGCTTTCTTT
CASSLNTGVYTEAFF
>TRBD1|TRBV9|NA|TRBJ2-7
TGTGCCAGCAGCGTAGCGGCAGGGGGTAACTACGAGCAGTACTTC
CASSVAAGGNYEQYF
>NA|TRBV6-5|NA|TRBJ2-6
TGTGCCGGGGCCCGGGGTTCTGGGGCCAACGTCCTGACTTTC
CAGARGSGANVLTF
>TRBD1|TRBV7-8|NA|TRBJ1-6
TGTGCCAGCAGCTCCGGAACAGGGGGCACACCTAATTCACCCCTCCACTTT
CASSSGTGGTPNSPLHF